Shown below are 30 T cell receptor beta chains from a single sample sequenced in a study of shared clonotypes between healthy human individuals. Sequencing used immunoSEQ multiplex PCR; TCRdb keeps in-frame clones, though not all of them. This table holds millions of clones, more than 80% found once. The sample consisted of naive CD4+ T cells sorted from blood. Subset indicated: CD45RA+ positively selected. The receptors were gathered from a man aged 18 to 30 in good health.

A few counts support this clone. Within the sample, other DNA sequences also encode this same CDR3. The chain has TRBV2 and TRBJ1-5, with a weak D call TRBD1 (5 bases). V was clipped by 4 bases and J by 4 bases, with 8 bases between them. The CDR3 extends over 13 amino acids. Germline values: CDR1 SNHLY, CDR2 FYNNEI. In DNA, the CDR3 is TGTGCCAGCAGTGTTGAGGGGAATCAGCCCCAGCATTTT. The encoded protein is CASSVEGNQPQHF.

Note on this clone: Distinct nucleotide sequences in the sample also encode this CDR3. The V and J genes are TRBV9 and TRBJ1-5; 7 positions agree with TRBD1. The V segment lost 0 bases and the J segment 4 bases; nucleotides outside the gene matches: 4. The CDR3 runs 15 residues. Germline CDR1 is SGDLS and CDR2 is YYNGEE. CDR3 sequence: CASSVEGAGNQPQHF. CDR3 sequence (DNA): TGTGCCAGCAGCGTAGAGGGGGCGGGTAATCAGCCCCAGCATTTT.

The chain couples TRBV7-9 to TRBJ2-1; 9 bases align to TRBD2. The CDR3 covers 17 residues. Germline-derived CDR1 and CDR2 are SEHNR and FQNEAQ (reference sequence). The trim removed 6 bases at V and 5 bases at J, leaving 14 bases unmatched. The CDR3 nucleotides read TGTGCCAGCAGACCTAAATCGACTAGCGGATACGACAATGAGCAGTTCTTC. It specifies CASRPKSTSGYDNEQFF.

The rearrangement joins TRBV28 to TRBJ2-5; tentative D call: TRBD1 (5 bases). The germline V gene has CDR1 MDHEN and CDR2 SYDVKM. V shed 6 bases and J shed 5 bases, with 22 bases lying between them. The CDR3 is made up of 16 amino acids. CDR3 region: CASSPPPGRGGETQYF. As DNA, the CDR3 is TGTGCCAGCAGCCCCCCCCCTGGAAGGGGTGGGGAGACCCAGTACTTC.

The chain joins TRBV7-2 to TRBJ2-4; D might be TRBD1 (6 bases). V was trimmed by 2 bases and J by 7 bases, leaving 9 bases between them. CDR3 length: 13 amino acids. In germline, CDR1 is SGHTA, CDR2 FQGNSA. CDR3 nucleotides: TGTGCCAGCAGCTTAAGGACAGAGAACATTCAGTACTTC. This encodes CASSLRTENIQYF. The variable domain in full, completed from reference TRBV7-2 and TRBJ2-4, reads GAGVSQSPSNKVTEKGKDVELRCDPISGHTALYWYRQSLGQGLEFLIYFQGNSAPDKSGLPSDRFSAERTGGSVSTLTIQRTQQEDSAVYLCASSLRTENIQYFGAGTRLSVL.

V and J are TRBV2 and TRBJ1-1, with 9 bases aligning to TRBD1. This CDR3 spans 14 amino acids. With 3 bases clipped from V and 6 bases from J, the junction kept 5 bases outside the gene matches. Per germline, CDR1 SNHLY and CDR2 FYNNEI. CDR3 sequence: CASSERTGVAEAFF. CDR3 sequence (DNA): TGTGCCAGCAGTGAGAGGACAGGGGTCGCTGAAGCTTTCTTT.

This rearrangement joins TRBV5-4 to TRBJ1-2; TRBD1 agrees at 10 bases. The V and J ends lost 4 bases and 4 bases, in that order; junction bases with no gene match: 4. The CDR3 consists of 14 residues. Germline values: CDR1 SGHNT, CDR2 YYREEE (reference sequence). The CDR3 sequence is CASSETGGLYGYTF. Written as DNA, the CDR3 is TGTGCCAGCAGCGAGACAGGGGGCCTCTATGGCTACACCTTC.

The chain employs TRBV6-6 and TRBJ1-1, with 7 nucleotides matching TRBD1. The CDR3 sequence is 14 residues long. V lost 7 bases and J lost 10; bases outside the gene matches: 15. Germline-derived CDR1 and CDR2 are MNHNY and SVGAGI (reference sequence). CDR3 loop: CASTSGQSVKGAFF. The CDR3 DNA reads TGTGCCAGCACCTCGGGACAGTCGGTTAAAGGAGCTTTCTTT.

As DNA, the CDR3 is TGTGCCAGCAGTAAAGACAGGGTAGGCTACACCTTC. It is translated as CASSKDRVGYTF. The rearrangement links TRBV6-1 to TRBJ1-2; 7 positions match TRBD1. Looked up from germline, CDR1 is MNHNS and CDR2 is SASEGT. The CDR3 runs 12 residues. The trim removed 5 bases at V and 8 bases at J, leaving 5 bases unmatched.

The gene calls are TRBV10-3 and TRBJ1-1, with D uncertain. The CDR3 covers 9 residues. The V gene lost 10 bases and the J gene lost 6 bases, with 6 bases spanning the gap. The germline V gene has CDR1 ENHRY and CDR2 SYGVKD. CDR3 in DNA: TGTGCCACCGGACCTGAAGCTTTCTTT. Its protein product is CATGPEAFF.

The rearrangement joins TRBV29-1 to TRBJ2-5; D not certain. The germline V gene has CDR1 SQVTM and CDR2 ANQGSEA. CDR3 length: 11 amino acids. V was trimmed by 5 bases and J by 5 bases, leaving 9 bases between them. As DNA, the CDR3 is TGCAGCGTTCTACCGATGGAGACCCAGTACTTC. Its protein product is CSVLPMETQYF.

This sequence joins TRBV21-1 and TRBJ2-3; no DNA check was done on the table's D call, TRBD2. TRBV21-1 is flagged as a pseudogene. This CDR3 contains 19 residues. DNA of the CDR3: TGTGCCAGCAGCAACCGCCCTAGCGGGGGGGCCATAAAAACAGATACGCAGTATTTT. Protein: CASSNRPSGGAIKTDTQYF.

This clone was seen once. The CDR3 coding sequence is TGTGCCAGCCGGACGGATTCTAACTATGGCTACACCTTC. It encodes CASRTDSNYGYTF. This chain joins TRBV18 and TRBJ1-2; D not resolved. The CDR3 length is 13 residues. From germline, CDR1 is KGHSH and CDR2 LQKENI. The germline V and J ends were trimmed by 8 bases and 0 bases, with 10 bases remaining between them.

This chain joins TRBV30 and TRBJ1-1; D perhaps matches TRBD1 (5 bases). The CDR3 is 14 amino acids. Trimming left V 8 bases short and J 1 base short, with 17 bases between. Germline V gene sequence: CDR1 GTSNPN, CDR2 SVGIG (reference sequence). CDR3 nucleotide sequence: TGTGCCAGAAAGCACAGGACATGGAACACTGAAGCTTTCTTT. It yields the protein CARKHRTWNTEAFF.

The sample holds one count of this clone. The CDR3 bases are TGTGCCATCATGGAGCGGCTAGCGGGTTCCAATGAGCAGTTCTTC. Amino acids: CAIMERLAGSNEQFF. The chain joins TRBV10-3 to TRBJ2-1, with TRBD2 identical over 8 bases. J gave up 6 bases and V 7 bases, and 11 bases lay outside the gene matches. This CDR3 region has 15 residues. CDR1 and CDR2 (germline): ENHRY, SYGVKD.

Note on this clone: This specimen includes other DNA sequences encoding the same CDR3. The rearrangement links TRBV5-1 to TRBJ2-7; the D gene is possibly TRBD1 (5 bases). The CDR3 has 13 residues. CDR1 and CDR2 from the germline V gene are SGHRS and YFSETQ. V was cut by 2 bases and J by 0 bases, with 6 bases left in between. DNA of the CDR3: TGCGCCAGCAGCTTAGGGGTCTCCTACGAGCAGTACTTC. It translates to CASSLGVSYEQYF.

In its sample, this clone was seen a few times. The chain is built from TRBV7-3 and TRBJ1-5, with D possibly TRBD1 on 5 matching bases. This CDR3 has 16 amino acids. CDR1 is SGHTA, CDR2 FQGTGA, per germline. V was pared by 4 bases and J by 0 bases, with 13 bases between. CDR3 bases: TGTGCCAGCAGCTCCCAAGACAGATATAGCAATCAGCCCCAGCATTTT. Amino acid sequence: CASSSQDRYSNQPQHF.

The chain links TRBV6-1 to TRBJ1-4; 9 bases agree with TRBD1. From germline, CDR1 is MNHNS and CDR2 SASEGT. This CDR3 region has 19 residues. The ends lost 4 bases at V and 0 bases at J; junction bases unmatched: 12. This CDR3 reads CASSAWTGVILATNEKLFF. The CDR3 DNA reads as TGTGCCAGCAGTGCCTGGACAGGGGTTATACTTGCAACTAATGAAAAACTGTTTTTT.

The chain joins TRBV30 to TRBJ1-2, with 7 bases matching TRBD1. V trimming: 3 bases; J trimming: 0 bases; junction bases outside the gene matches: 4. The length of the CDR3 is 14 residues. Germline V lookup: CDR1 GTSNPN, CDR2 SVGIG (reference sequence). For the CDR3, the DNA is TGTGCCTGGAGGGGACAGTTAGCTAACTATGGCTACACCTTC. Translating gives CAWRGQLANYGYTF.

The chain couples TRBV25-1 to TRBJ1-4; D call uncertain. The CDR3 has 14 residues. V was cut by 1 base and J by 5 bases, with 8 bases left in between. CDR1 MGHDK and CDR2 SYGVNS come from the germline V gene. In DNA form, the CDR3 reads TGTGCCAGCAGTGAATCGGCGGGGAATGAAAAACTGTTTTTT. Amino acid sequence: CASSESAGNEKLFF.

The chain couples TRBV7-3 to TRBJ2-3; 11 bases agree with TRBD2. V lost 3 bases to trimming and J lost 4 bases; unmatched junction nucleotides: 3. CDR1 SGHTA and CDR2 FQGTGA come from the germline V gene. This CDR3 region has 15 residues. CDR3 in amino acids: CASSFSGGAPDTQYF. DNA for the CDR3: TGTGCCAGCAGCTTTAGCGGGGGGGCCCCAGATACGCAGTATTTT.

This chain connects TRBV5-1 to TRBJ2-3; D is undetermined. There are 13 residues in the CDR3. Per germline, CDR1 SGHRS and CDR2 YFSETQ. Trimming took 0 bases from V and 6 from J, leaving 8 bases between them. The CDR3 DNA reads as TGCGCCAGCAGCTTGGCCCTCAAGGATACGCAGTATTTT. Residues: CASSLALKDTQYF.

The CDR3 DNA is TGCGCCAGCAGCCACTCAGAGACCCAGTACTTC. Translated, it gives CASSHSETQYF. The chain combines TRBV5-1 with TRBJ2-5, with no clear D. The CDR3 loop spans 11 amino acids. Germline CDR1 is SGHRS and CDR2 is YFSETQ. Trimming took 4 bases from V and 4 from J, leaving 5 bases between them.

V and J are TRBV19 and TRBJ1-4, with D possibly TRBD1 on 5 matching bases. Germline loops: CDR1 LNHDA, CDR2 SQIVND (reference sequence). V lost 1 base, J lost 2 bases, and 11 bases lay in between. The CDR3 loop spans 16 amino acids. Here the CDR3 DNA reads TGTGCCAGTAGTATAGGGACACTACTTACTAATGAAAAACTGTTTTTT. Translating gives CASSIGTLLTNEKLFF.

The gene calls are TRBV4-1 and TRBJ2-2; D is ambiguous. The CDR3 is 16 amino acids. Trimming stripped 4 bases from V and 2 bases from J, with 14 bases between. Germline assignment: CDR1 MGHRA and CDR2 YSYEKL. The CDR3: CASSPEPPSNTGELFF. Written as DNA, the CDR3 is TGCGCCAGCAGCCCAGAGCCCCCAAGTAACACCGGGGAGCTGTTTTTT.

V usage is TRBV7-8 and J usage is TRBJ1-3; TRBD1 matches 7 bases. The germline CDR1 and CDR2 sequences are SGHVS and FQNEAQ. The trim removed 4 bases at V and 0 bases at J, leaving 6 bases unmatched. The CDR3 is 16 residues long. CDR3 sequence reads: CASSYGQADSGNTIYF. The DNA for the CDR3 is TGTGCCAGCAGCTACGGACAGGCAGACTCTGGAAACACCATATATTTT.

The J gene is TRBJ2-1, the V gene TRBV5-1; D is uncertain. CDR3 length: 15 residues. Germline V gene data show CDR1 as SGHRS and CDR2 as YFSETQ. Trimming shortened V by 0 bases and J by 7 bases, and 14 bases separated the two germline ends. Here the CDR3 reads CASSLEGVRQNEQFF. The CDR3 DNA reads as TGCGCCAGCAGCTTGGAGGGTGTTCGGCAGAATGAGCAGTTCTTC. Full variable domain (outside the CDR3, taken from reference TRBV5-1 and TRBJ2-1): KAGVTQTPRYLIKTRGQQVTLSCSPISGHRSVSWYQQTPGQGLQFLFEYFSETQRNKGNFPGRFSGRQFSNSRSEMNVSTLELGDSALYLCASSLEGVRQNEQFFGPGTRLTVL.

For this clone: At one of its ends the junction is not consistent with the germline gene, which may arise from a read error. The genes are TRBV7-8 and TRBJ2-3; 7 bases are shared with TRBD2. The CDR3 has 17 residues. Germline V lookup: CDR1 SGHVS, CDR2 FQNEAQ. The CDR3 sequence: CASSVAPGSGGTDTQYF. CDR3 sequence (DNA): TGTGCCAGCAGCGTAGCTCCCGGGAGCGGGGGCACAGATACGCAGTATTTT.

This rearrangement joins TRBV19 to TRBJ2-7; 10 bases match TRBD2. The J segment lost 7 bases and the V segment lost 6 bases, leaving 12 bases of the junction unmatched. Germline V gene lookup returns CDR1 LNHDA and CDR2 SQIVND (reference sequence). The CDR3 is 15 residues long. CDR3 residues: CASSLAGVSAVEQYF. The DNA for the CDR3 is TGTGCCAGTAGCCTAGCGGGAGTATCAGCTGTGGAGCAGTACTTC.

The sample holds a few counts of this clone. The chain carries TRBV28 and TRBJ1-5, with no clear D. CDR1 is MDHEN and CDR2 is SYDVKM in the germline V gene. This CDR3 region has 14 residues. V shed 4 bases and J shed 0 bases, with 7 bases lying between them. The CDR3 here is CASSSPVSNQPQHF. The CDR3, as DNA: TGTGCCAGCAGTTCCCCGGTTAGCAATCAGCCCCAGCATTTT.